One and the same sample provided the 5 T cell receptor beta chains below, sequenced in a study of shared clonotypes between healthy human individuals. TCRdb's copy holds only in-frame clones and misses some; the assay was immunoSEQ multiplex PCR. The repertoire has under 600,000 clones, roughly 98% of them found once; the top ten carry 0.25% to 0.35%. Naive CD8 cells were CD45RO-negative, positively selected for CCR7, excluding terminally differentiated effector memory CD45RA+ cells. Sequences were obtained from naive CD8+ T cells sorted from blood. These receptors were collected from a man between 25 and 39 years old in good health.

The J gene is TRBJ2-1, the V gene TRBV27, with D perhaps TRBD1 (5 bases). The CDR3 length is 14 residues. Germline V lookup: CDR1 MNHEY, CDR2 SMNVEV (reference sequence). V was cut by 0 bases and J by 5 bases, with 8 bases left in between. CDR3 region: CASSLSDIHNEQFF. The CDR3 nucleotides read TGTGCCAGCAGTTTATCGGACATTCACAATGAGCAGTTCTTC.

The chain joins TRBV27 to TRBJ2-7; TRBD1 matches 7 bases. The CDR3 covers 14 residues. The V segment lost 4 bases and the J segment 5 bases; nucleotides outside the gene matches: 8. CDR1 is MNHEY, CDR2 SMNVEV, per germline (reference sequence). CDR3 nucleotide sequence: TGTGCCAGCAGTTCTTACGGGCAGGGGGACGAGCAGTACTTC. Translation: CASSSYGQGDEQYF.

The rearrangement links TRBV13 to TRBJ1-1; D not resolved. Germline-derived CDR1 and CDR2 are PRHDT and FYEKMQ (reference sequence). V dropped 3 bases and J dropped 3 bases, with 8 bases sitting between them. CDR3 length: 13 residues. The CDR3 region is CASSFPSHTEAFF. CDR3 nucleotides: TGTGCCAGCAGCTTTCCGAGTCACACTGAAGCTTTCTTT.

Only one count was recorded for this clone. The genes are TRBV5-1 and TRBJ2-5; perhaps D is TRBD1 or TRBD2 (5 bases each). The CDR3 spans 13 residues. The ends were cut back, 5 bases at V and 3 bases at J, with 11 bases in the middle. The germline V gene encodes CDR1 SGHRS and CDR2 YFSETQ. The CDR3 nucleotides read TGCGCCAGCAGGGGAGACAGAAAAGAGACCCAGTACTTC. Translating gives CASRGDRKETQYF. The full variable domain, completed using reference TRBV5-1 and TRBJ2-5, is KAGVTQTPRYLIKTRGQQVTLSCSPISGHRSVSWYQQTPGQGLQFLFEYFSETQRNKGNFPGRFSGRQFSNSRSEMNVSTLELGDSALYLCASRGDRKETQYFGPGTRLLVL.

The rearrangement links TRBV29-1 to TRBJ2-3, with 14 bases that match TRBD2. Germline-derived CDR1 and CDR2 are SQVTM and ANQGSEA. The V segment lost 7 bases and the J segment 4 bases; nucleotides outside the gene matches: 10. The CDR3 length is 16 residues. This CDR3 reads CSALGTSGSSADTQYF. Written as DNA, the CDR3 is TGCAGCGCCCTGGGGACTAGCGGGAGTAGTGCAGATACGCAGTATTTT.